These T cell receptor beta chains were read from a single sample in a study of T cell responses to AZD1222 COVID-19 vaccine. The method was immunoSEQ multiplex PCR; TCRdb's version includes in-frame clones alone and lacks a portion of them. Altogether about 150,000 clones are present, less than 90% being singletons, with the ten largest covering 5.5%. The sample was peripheral blood, taken on day 0 of MenACWY control vaccination. These receptors originate from an adult in good health. Both conserved end residues are trimmed from each CDR3. Each record gives: V gene, D gene, J gene, CDR3 protein. D genes are given only for firm matches.

>TRBV7-2|TRBD1|TRBJ1-2
ASSRRDSLLYGYT
>TRBV6-5|.|TRBJ2-5
ASSQARLTQETQY
>TRBV5-1|.|TRBJ2-3
ASSLPADTQY
>TRBV5-1|.|TRBJ1-3
ASSLDTSSGNTIY
>TRBV11-2|.|TRBJ1-4
ASRHFEGKLF
>TRBV5-1|.|TRBJ2-5
ASSLIASQETQY
>TRBV11-3|.|TRBJ1-5
ASSQDWQQPQH
>TRBV4-2|.|TRBJ2-1
AISRELGYNEQF
>TRBV6-1|.|TRBJ1-5
ASSEGPQPQH
>TRBV19|.|TRBJ1-5
ASSIERGGSSNQPQH
>TRBV27|TRBD1|TRBJ1-2
ASSADRWDYRGYT
>TRBV4-2|.|TRBJ2-7
ASSPTGYSYEQY
>TRBV4-1|TRBD1|TRBJ1-1
ASSQESPWTGSNTEAF
>TRBV24-1|.|TRBJ2-2
ATSAAGVTGELF
>TRBV7-2|TRBD1|TRBJ1-3
ASSFGTGSGNTIY
>TRBV6-5|TRBD1|TRBJ1-2
ASSPPSWTGGGYT
>TRBV7-2|TRBD2|TRBJ2-7
ASSLGAGGFYEQY
>TRBV7-9|.|TRBJ1-2
ASSPTMRGYT
>TRBV28|.|TRBJ2-1
ASSSPQAASYNEQF
>TRBV9|TRBD1|TRBJ1-1
ASSVGGQGSTEAF
>TRBV4-1|.|TRBJ1-2
ASSQAYQRLGGYT
>TRBV7-8|TRBD2|TRBJ2-1
ASSSTSGRANEQF
>TRBV4-1|.|TRBJ2-1
ASSTPDGFRHEQF
>TRBV6-5|.|TRBJ2-2
ASSPLRTGELF
>TRBV9|TRBD2|TRBJ2-1
ASSAPLAGGSSYNEQF
>TRBV29-1|TRBD1|TRBJ1-1
SVNRQGGTEAF